This TCR beta chain was observed in a study of blood T cell repertoires in COVID-19. Study summary: Sources were T cells, B-cell-depleted T cells, or PBMCs; the material itself was cDNA or gDNA.

Authors' data handling: How many nucleated cells were present was estimated from reference gene primer amplification. Assay: immunoSEQ multiplex PCR; the TCRdb copy retains only in-frame clones and omits some. V, J and clone size are those of that table, while D and trimming were read from the DNA. The sample has about 260,000 clones, under 90% seen once. The J segment lost 8 bases and the V segment lost 4 bases, leaving 5 bases of the junction unmatched. Germline V gene sequence: CDR1 MRHNA, CDR2 SNTAGT. This CDR3 region has 15 residues. The participants were between about 18 and 100 years old and came from some 23 US areas. Assignments of participants to cohorts depended upon their own reported clinical history.

Material for sequencing was PBMCs or T cells enriched from blood (not recorded which). The chain combines TRBV6-4 with TRBJ2-1; 13 bases align to TRBD2. The receptor's source is a man aged 25-45 years with acute COVID-19. CDR3 protein: CASSGTSGSSHEQFF. DNA of the CDR3: TGTGCCAGCAGTGGGACTAGCGGGAGTTCCCATGAGCAGTTCTTC.